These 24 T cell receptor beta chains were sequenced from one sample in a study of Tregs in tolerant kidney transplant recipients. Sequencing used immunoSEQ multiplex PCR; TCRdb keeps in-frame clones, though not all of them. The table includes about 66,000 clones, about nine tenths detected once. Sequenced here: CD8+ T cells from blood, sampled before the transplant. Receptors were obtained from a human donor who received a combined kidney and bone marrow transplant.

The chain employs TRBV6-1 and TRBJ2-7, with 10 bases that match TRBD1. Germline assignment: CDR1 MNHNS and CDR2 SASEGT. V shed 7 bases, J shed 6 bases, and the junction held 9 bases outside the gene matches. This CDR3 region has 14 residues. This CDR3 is CASIGGDRGREQYF. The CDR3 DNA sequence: TGTGCCAGCATAGGAGGAGACAGGGGGCGCGAGCAGTACTTC.

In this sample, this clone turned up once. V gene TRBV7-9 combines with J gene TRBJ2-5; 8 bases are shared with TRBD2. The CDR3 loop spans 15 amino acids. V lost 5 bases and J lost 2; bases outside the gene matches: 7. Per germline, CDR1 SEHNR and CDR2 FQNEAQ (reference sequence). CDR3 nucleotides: TGTGCCAGCAGCGGTATACTAGCGGCTCAAGAGACCCAGTACTTC. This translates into CASSGILAAQETQYF.

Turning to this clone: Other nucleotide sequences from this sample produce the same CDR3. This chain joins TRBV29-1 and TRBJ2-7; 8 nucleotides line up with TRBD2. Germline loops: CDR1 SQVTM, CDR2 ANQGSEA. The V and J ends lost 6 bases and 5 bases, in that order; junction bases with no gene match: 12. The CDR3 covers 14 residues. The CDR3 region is CSVEGSVGRDEQYF. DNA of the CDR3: TGCAGCGTCGAGGGGTCTGTCGGGAGGGACGAGCAGTACTTC.

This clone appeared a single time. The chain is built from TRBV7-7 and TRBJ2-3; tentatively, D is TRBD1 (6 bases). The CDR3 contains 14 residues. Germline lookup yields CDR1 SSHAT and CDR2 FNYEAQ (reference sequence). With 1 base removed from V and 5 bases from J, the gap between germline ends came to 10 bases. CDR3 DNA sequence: TGTGCCAGCAGCTTAGAGACAGGACTAGATACGCAGTATTTT. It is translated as CASSLETGLDTQYF.

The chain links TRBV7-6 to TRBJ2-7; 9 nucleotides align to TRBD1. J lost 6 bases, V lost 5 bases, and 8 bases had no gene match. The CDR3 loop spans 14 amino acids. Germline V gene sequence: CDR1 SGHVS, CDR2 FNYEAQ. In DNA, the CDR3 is TGTGCCAGCAGCAAGGGGGACAGGGAGCGCGAGCAGTACTTC. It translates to CASSKGDREREQYF.

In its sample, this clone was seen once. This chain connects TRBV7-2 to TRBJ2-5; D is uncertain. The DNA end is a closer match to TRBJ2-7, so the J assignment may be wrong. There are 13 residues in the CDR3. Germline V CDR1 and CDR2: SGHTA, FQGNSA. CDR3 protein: CASTKLGTYEQYF. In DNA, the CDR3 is TGTGCCAGCACCAAACTGGGCACCTACGAGCAGTACTTC.

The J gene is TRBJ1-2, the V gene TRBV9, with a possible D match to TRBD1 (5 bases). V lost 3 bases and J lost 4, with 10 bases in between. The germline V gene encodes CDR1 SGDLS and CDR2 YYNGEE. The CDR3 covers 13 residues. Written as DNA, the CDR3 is TGTGCCAGCAGCGAAACAGGTCCCTATGGCTACACCTTC. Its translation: CASSETGPYGYTF.

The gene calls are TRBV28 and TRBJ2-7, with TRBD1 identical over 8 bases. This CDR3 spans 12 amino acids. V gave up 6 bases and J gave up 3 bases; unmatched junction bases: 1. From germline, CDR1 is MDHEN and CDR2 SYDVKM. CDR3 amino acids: CASRDRGYEQYF. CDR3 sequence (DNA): TGTGCCAGCAGAGACAGGGGCTACGAGCAGTACTTC.

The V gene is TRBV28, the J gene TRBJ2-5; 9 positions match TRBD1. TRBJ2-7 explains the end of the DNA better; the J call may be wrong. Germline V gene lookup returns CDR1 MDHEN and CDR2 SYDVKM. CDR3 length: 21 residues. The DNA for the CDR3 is TGTGCCAGCAGCGACACTTACCACACACCTTCCGGGACAGGGTTGTCCTACGAGCAGTACTTC. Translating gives CASSDTYHTPSGTGLSYEQYF.

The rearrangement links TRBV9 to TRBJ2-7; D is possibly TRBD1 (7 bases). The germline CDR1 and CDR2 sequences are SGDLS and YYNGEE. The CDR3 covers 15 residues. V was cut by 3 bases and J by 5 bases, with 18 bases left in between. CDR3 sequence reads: CASSGGETGHNEQYF. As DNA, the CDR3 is TGTGCCAGCAGCGGGGGGGAGACAGGGCACAACGAGCAGTACTTC. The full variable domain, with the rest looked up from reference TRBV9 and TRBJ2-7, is DSGVTQTPKHLITATGQRVTLRCSPRSGDLSVYWYQQSLDQGLQFLIQYYNGEERAKGNILERFSAQQFPDLHSELNLSSLELGDSALYFCASSGGETGHNEQYFGPGTRLTVT.

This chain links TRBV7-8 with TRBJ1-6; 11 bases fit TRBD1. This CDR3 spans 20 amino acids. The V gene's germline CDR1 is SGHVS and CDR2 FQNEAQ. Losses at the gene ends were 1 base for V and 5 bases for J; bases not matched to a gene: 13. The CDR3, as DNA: TGTGCCAGCAGCTTAGGGGGACAGGGGGTTTTTGGCGGAAATAATTCACCCCTCCACTTT. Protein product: CASSLGGQGVFGGNNSPLHF.

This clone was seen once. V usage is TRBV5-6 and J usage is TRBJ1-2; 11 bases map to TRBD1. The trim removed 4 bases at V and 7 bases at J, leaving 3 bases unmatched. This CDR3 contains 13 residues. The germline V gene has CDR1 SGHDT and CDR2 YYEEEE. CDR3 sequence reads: CASSPDRGPGYTF. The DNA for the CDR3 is TGTGCCAGCAGCCCGGACAGGGGGCCTGGCTACACCTTC.

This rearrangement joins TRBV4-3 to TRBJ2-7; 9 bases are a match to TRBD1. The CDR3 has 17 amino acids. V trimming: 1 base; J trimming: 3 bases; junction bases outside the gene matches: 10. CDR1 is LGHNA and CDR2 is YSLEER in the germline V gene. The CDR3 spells CASSQAKSGTGIYEQYF. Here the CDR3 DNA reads TGCGCCAGCAGCCAAGCTAAATCCGGGACAGGGATCTACGAGCAGTACTTC.

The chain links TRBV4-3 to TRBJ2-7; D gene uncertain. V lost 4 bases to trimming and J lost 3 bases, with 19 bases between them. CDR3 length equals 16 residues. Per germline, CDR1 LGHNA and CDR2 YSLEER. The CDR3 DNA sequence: TGCGCCAGCAGCCCCGCATTATCCACTGCTGTCTACGAGCAGTACTTC. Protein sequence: CASSPALSTAVYEQYF.

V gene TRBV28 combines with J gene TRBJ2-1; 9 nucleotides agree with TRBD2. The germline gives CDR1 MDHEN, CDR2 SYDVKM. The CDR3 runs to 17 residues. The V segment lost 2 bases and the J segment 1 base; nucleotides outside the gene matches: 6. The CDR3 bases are TGTGCCAGCAGTTTAAGCCTAGCGGGGCAATCCTACAATGAGCAGTTCTTC. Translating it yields CASSLSLAGQSYNEQFF.

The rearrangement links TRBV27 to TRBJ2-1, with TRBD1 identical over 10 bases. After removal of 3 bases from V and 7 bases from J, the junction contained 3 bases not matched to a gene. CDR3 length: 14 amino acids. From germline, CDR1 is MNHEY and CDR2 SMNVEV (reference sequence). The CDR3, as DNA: TGTGCCAGCAGTTTGGGACAGGGGTGGAATGAGCAGTTCTTC. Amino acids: CASSLGQGWNEQFF.

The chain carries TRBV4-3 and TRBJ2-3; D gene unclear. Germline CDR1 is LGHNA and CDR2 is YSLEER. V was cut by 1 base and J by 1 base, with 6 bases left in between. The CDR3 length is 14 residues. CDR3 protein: CASSQGGGTDTQYF. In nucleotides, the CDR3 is TGCGCCAGCAGCCAAGGCGGAGGCACAGATACGCAGTATTTT.

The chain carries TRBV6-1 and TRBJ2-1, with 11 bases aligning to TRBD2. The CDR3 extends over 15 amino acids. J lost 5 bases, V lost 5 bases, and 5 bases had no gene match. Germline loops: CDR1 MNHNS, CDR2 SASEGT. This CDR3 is CASSPLAGGDNEQFF. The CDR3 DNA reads TGTGCCAGCAGTCCTCTAGCGGGAGGCGACAATGAGCAGTTCTTC.

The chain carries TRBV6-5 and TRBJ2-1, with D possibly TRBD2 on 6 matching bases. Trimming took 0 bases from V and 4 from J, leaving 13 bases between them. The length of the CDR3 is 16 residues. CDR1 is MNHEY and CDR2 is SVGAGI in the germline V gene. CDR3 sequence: CASSYSGRGNYNEQFF. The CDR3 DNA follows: TGTGCCAGCAGTTACTCGGGTCGCGGGAATTACAATGAGCAGTTCTTC.

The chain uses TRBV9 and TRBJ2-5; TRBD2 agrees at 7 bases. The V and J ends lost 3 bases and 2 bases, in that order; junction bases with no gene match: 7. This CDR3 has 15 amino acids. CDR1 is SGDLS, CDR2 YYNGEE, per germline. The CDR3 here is CASSAGGGRQETQYF. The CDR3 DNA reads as TGTGCCAGCAGCGCCGGCGGGGGACGGCAAGAGACCCAGTACTTC.

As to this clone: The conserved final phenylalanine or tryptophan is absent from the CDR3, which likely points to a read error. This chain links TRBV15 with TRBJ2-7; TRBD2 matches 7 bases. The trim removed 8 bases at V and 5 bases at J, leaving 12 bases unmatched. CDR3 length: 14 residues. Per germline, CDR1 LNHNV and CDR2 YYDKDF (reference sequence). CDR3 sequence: CATGDGREVHEQYS. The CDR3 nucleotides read TGTGCCACCGGGGACGGTCGGGAGGTGCACGAGCAGTACTCC.

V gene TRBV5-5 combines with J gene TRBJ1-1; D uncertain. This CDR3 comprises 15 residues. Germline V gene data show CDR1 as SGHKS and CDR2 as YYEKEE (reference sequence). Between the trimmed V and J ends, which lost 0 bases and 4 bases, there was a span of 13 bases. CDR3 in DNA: TGTGCCAGCAGCTTGGGGTCAGTTGGTCGCACTGAAGCTTTCTTT. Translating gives CASSLGSVGRTEAFF.

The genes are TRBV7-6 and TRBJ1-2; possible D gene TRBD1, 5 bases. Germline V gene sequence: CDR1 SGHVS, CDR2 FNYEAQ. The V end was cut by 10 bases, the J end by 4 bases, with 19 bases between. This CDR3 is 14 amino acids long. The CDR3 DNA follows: TGTGCCATCACGAATGGGGGGGGAGGCTATGGCTACACCTTC. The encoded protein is CAITNGGGGYGYTF.

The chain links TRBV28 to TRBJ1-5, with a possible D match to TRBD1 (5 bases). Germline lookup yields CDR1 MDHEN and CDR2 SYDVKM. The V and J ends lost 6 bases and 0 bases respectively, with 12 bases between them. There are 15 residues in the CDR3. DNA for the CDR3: TGTGCCAGCAGGCCCCAGGGTGTTAGCAATCAGCCCCAGCATTTT. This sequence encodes CASRPQGVSNQPQHF.